This is a list of T cell receptor beta chains from one sample in a study of technical replicates of blood from a handful of donors. Sequencing used immunoSEQ multiplex PCR; TCRdb keeps in-frame clones, though not all of them. In the table there are approximately 75,000 clones, 95% to 98% of which are singletons. Sequenced material: T cells isolated from PBMCs. These receptor sequences come from a human donor in good health. Both conserved end residues are part of each CDR3. D genes are given only for firm matches. Some rows mark clone size as missing; the rest say once, few, many or name a class of expanded clone.

>TRBV4-1|-|TRBJ2-7|TRBD2
TGCGCCAGCAGCCAAGAACCTCGTAGCGGGAGATGGTCCTACGAGCAGTACTTC
CASSQEPRSGRWSYEQYF
>TRBV29-1|-|TRBJ2-7|-
TGCAGCGTTTATGGGGGCGGATCCTACGAGCAGTACTTC
CSVYGGGSYEQYF
>TRBV7-9|-|TRBJ1-2|-
TGTGCCAGCAGCCTACAGGGACCTGGCTACACCTTC
CASSLQGPGYTF
>TRBV7-2|-|TRBJ2-7|-
TGTGCCAGCAGCTTAGAAGCTTTCTACGAGCAGTACTTC
CASSLEAFYEQYF
>TRBV6-6|-|TRBJ2-2|-
TGTGCCAGCAGTTACCGCCAGACAGTCGACACCGGGGAGCTGTTTTTT
CASSYRQTVDTGELFF
>TRBV30|-|TRBJ2-7|TRBD1
TGTGCCCGAGGCTTAGGGGGCTTCGACGAGCAGTACTTC
CARGLGGFDEQYF
>TRBV10-1|once|TRBJ2-1|-
TGCGCCAGCAGTGAAGTAGGTTTCGGGAATGAGCAGTTCTTC
CASSEVGFGNEQFF
>TRBV4-3|-|TRBJ2-3|TRBD2
TGCGCCAGCAGCCGTAAAGGGACTAGCGGGAGGGCCGCCCCAGATACGCAGTATTTT
CASSRKGTSGRAAPDTQYF
>TRBV2|-|TRBJ2-1|TRBD2
TGTGCCAGCAGTGAAGGGGGGACTAGCGGGAGAAATGAGCAGTTCTTC
CASSEGGTSGRNEQFF
>TRBV2|-|TRBJ2-3|-
TGTGCCAGCATTGGCGGGTCCACGCAGTATTTT
CASIGGSTQYF
>TRBV20-1|-|TRBJ2-2|-
TGCAGTGCGTCGACAACCGGGGAGCTGTTTTTT
CSASTTGELFF
>TRBV9|-|TRBJ2-7|-
TGTGCCAGCAGCGTAGGGCAGACCTACGAGCAGTACTTC
CASSVGQTYEQYF
>TRBV7-8|few|TRBJ2-7|TRBD2
TGTGCCAGCAGCAAACCGGGACTAGAATACGAGCAGTACTTC
CASSKPGLEYEQYF
>TRBV5-1|-|TRBJ2-1|TRBD2
TGCGCCAGCAGCTCCCTAGCGGGAGACGGCAATGAGCAGTTCTTC
CASSSLAGDGNEQFF
>TRBV6-5|-|TRBJ2-3|-
TGTGCCAGCAGTTCCCCTGATACGCAGTATTTT
CASSSPDTQYF
>TRBV29-1|-|TRBJ1-1|-
TGCAGCGTCAGTTTGTTAGGGGATGGTGAAGCTTTCTTT
CSVSLLGDGEAFF
>TRBV7-9|once|TRBJ2-5|TRBD1
TGTGCCAGCAGCGGTGACAGGGAAAAAGAGACCCAGTACTTC
CASSGDREKETQYF
>TRBV28|-|TRBJ1-4|-
TGTGCCAGCAGTTTCCCCTTCTCAATGTCAGGGCCCATTAATGAAAAACTGTTTTTT
CASSFPFSMSGPINEKLFF
>TRBV19|-|TRBJ2-7|TRBD1
TGTGCCAGTAGTTCCGGGACAGGGGGCGAGCAGTACTTC
CASSSGTGGEQYF
>TRBV5-1|-|TRBJ1-6|TRBD1
TGCGCCAGCAGCTTATACCCTGACAGGGATTCACCCCTCCACTTT
CASSLYPDRDSPLHF
>TRBV9|-|TRBJ2-1|TRBD2
TGTGCCAGCAGCACTTGGACTAGTTATGAGCAGTTCTTC
CASSTWTSYEQFF
>TRBV4-1|-|TRBJ2-7|-
TGCGCCAGCAGCCAAGGTCTAGCGAATAACGAGCAGTACTTC
CASSQGLANNEQYF
>TRBV7-6|-|TRBJ1-1|-
TGTGCCAGCAGCTTAGGGTATACAGCGGCAGCTTTCTTT
CASSLGYTAAAFF
>TRBV7-2|-|TRBJ2-7|TRBD2
TGTGCCAGCAGCGTAGGTAGCGGGAGCGCCTGGGAGCAGTACTTC
CASSVGSGSAWEQYF
>TRBV2|-|TRBJ2-3|TRBD2
TGTGCCAGCAGTGGACTAGCGGGAGCTCTCGATACGCAGTATTTT
CASSGLAGALDTQYF
>TRBV6-5|-|TRBJ2-1|-
TGTGCCAGCAGGCTCAGACTAGTTAATGAGCAGTTCTTC
CASRLRLVNEQFF
>TRBV5-1|-|TRBJ2-7|TRBD2
TGCGCCAGCAGCTTGGAGTCGGGAGGGACTCACTACGAGCAGTACTTC
CASSLESGGTHYEQYF
>TRBV4-2|-|TRBJ2-1|TRBD2
TGTGCCAGCAGCCACCGCTTGGGGACTAGCGGGAGAGCGGATGAGCAGTTCTTC
CASSHRLGTSGRADEQFF
>TRBV6-5|-|TRBJ2-2|TRBD1
TGTGCCAGCAGTTTAACAGGGGGTGACGGGGAGCTGTTTTTT
CASSLTGGDGELFF